Each of the 9 T cell receptor beta chains below was sequenced from the same sample in a study of blood T cell repertoires in COVID-19 (dated by TCRdb to 2020 to 2022). The library was obtained by the immunoSEQ multiplex PCR assay. TCRdb retrieved this table from immuneACCESS and kept in-frame rearrangements only. Not all clones are present; in checked studies, unresolved V genes account for under half, and no reason is known for the remainder. Here the sample has approximately 440,000 clones; about 90% occur a single time. Jointly, the top ten make up 0.6% of the sample. The sequenced sample consisted of PBMCs or T cells enriched from blood (not recorded which). Receptors were obtained from a man aged 18 to 30 who had recovered from COVID-19.

This chain connects TRBV6-4 to TRBJ2-3; 11 bases are shared with TRBD2. The V segment lost 6 bases and the J segment 3 bases; nucleotides outside the gene matches: 8. CDR1 MRHNA and CDR2 SNTAGT come from the germline V gene. The CDR3 is made up of 16 amino acids. The chain's CDR3 is CASSETSGSWTDTQYF. The CDR3 DNA sequence: TGTGCCAGCAGCGAAACTAGCGGGAGTTGGACAGATACGCAGTATTTT.

The rearrangement uses TRBV25-1 and TRBJ2-1; 10 bases fit TRBD1. The CDR3 runs 16 residues. Germline CDR1 reads MGHDK; CDR2 reads SYGVNS. J gave up 3 bases and V 7 bases, and 9 bases lay outside the gene matches. The CDR3 DNA follows: TGTGCCAGCAACCCTACGACAGGGGGCTTCTACAATGAGCAGTTCTTC. Translating it yields CASNPTTGGFYNEQFF.

In nucleotides, the CDR3 is TGTGCCAGTAGTTTGGGGATAGCGGGAACGGTCAGAACTGGGGAGCTGTTTTTT. Protein product: CASSLGIAGTVRTGELFF. This chain joins TRBV19 and TRBJ2-2, with 8 bases that match TRBD2. The CDR3 is made up of 18 amino acids. Per germline, CDR1 LNHDA and CDR2 SQIVND (reference sequence). V trimming: 5 bases; J trimming: 8 bases; junction bases outside the gene matches: 19. Full variable domain (missing parts from reference TRBV19 and TRBJ2-2): DGGITQSPKYLFRKEGQNVTLSCEQNLNHDAMYWYRQDPGQGLRLIYYSQIVNDFQKGDIAEGYSVSREKKESFPLTVTSAQKNPTAFYLCASSLGIAGTVRTGELFFGEGSRLTVL.

V gene TRBV25-1 combines with J gene TRBJ1-6, with 8 bases matching TRBD1. This CDR3 region has 13 residues. V lost 8 bases and J lost 6; bases outside the gene matches: 3. Germline CDR1 MGHDK, CDR2 SYGVNS. CDR3 sequence: CASSGQGNSPLHF. The CDR3 region has the DNA TGTGCCAGCTCTGGACAGGGTAATTCACCCCTCCACTTT.

The chain uses TRBV15 and TRBJ1-6; 11 bases are a match to TRBD1. V gave up 3 bases and J gave up 8 bases; unmatched junction bases: 0. Germline V gene lookup returns CDR1 LNHNV and CDR2 YYDKDF (reference sequence). The CDR3 has 14 amino acids. CDR3 bases: TGTGCCACCAGCAGGGGACAGGGGGATTCACCCCTCCACTTT. Translating it yields CATSRGQGDSPLHF.

The V and J genes are TRBV10-3 and TRBJ2-7; TRBD1 might be the D (5 bases). The CDR3 is made up of 14 amino acids. The germline V and J ends were trimmed by 4 bases and 6 bases, with 16 bases remaining between them. Germline loops: CDR1 ENHRY, CDR2 SYGVKD. As DNA, the CDR3 is TGTGCCATCAGTGTCGTTCAGGGTGGTGGCGAGCAGTACTTC. Its protein is CAISVVQGGGEQYF.

This clone occurred once. Here the CDR3 reads CASRTSGLSTDTQYF. DNA for the CDR3: TGTGCCAGCAGGACTAGCGGACTTAGCACAGATACGCAGTATTTT. V and J are TRBV27 and TRBJ2-3; TRBD2 agrees at 9 bases. The ends lost 6 bases at V and 0 bases at J; junction bases unmatched: 4. From germline, CDR1 is MNHEY and CDR2 SMNVEV (reference sequence). The CDR3 length is 15 residues.

This sequence joins TRBV28 and TRBJ1-1, with D perhaps TRBD1 (6 bases). Trimming shortened V by 6 bases and J by 5 bases, and 13 bases separated the two germline ends. Germline V gene data show CDR1 as MDHEN and CDR2 as SYDVKM. This CDR3 is 13 amino acids long. This CDR3 reads CASSPGVRTEAFF. The CDR3, as DNA: TGTGCCAGCAGCCCAGGGGTCAGGACTGAAGCTTTCTTT.

The chain couples TRBV19 to TRBJ1-4, with a possible D match to TRBD1 (5 bases). Between the trimmed V and J ends, which lost 3 bases and 7 bases, there was a span of 21 bases. Germline loops: CDR1 LNHDA, CDR2 SQIVND (reference sequence). The CDR3 is 17 residues long. CDR3 sequence: CASSIRQGQRWAEKLFF. CDR3 DNA: TGTGCCAGTAGTATTCGCCAGGGCCAACGCTGGGCTGAAAAACTGTTTTTT.